Each of the 11 T cell receptor beta chains below was sequenced from the same sample in a study of blood T cell repertoires in COVID-19 (dated by TCRdb to about 2020). Library prep was done by the immunoSEQ multiplex PCR assay. TCRdb limited this immuneACCESS table to in-frame rearrangements with V and J called. A share of clones is missing; checked studies link under half to unresolved V genes, and the rest is unexplained. The sample contains 250,000 or so clones, around 93% of them found a single time. The leading ten clones occupy 2.5% to 3% of the sample. The sample was PBMCs or T cells enriched from blood (not recorded which). The receptors stem from a man aged 40-49 years who had been exposed to COVID-19.

This chain uses TRBV6-5 with TRBJ2-1; D is ambiguous. The CDR3 covers 15 residues. V gave up 2 bases and J gave up 0 bases, with 8 bases separating them. CDR1 and CDR2 (germline): MNHEY, SVGAGI. CDR3 coding DNA: TGTGCCAGCAGTTACGGCTCAACCTCCTACAATGAGCAGTTCTTC. Residues: CASSYGSTSYNEQFF.

Comments on this clone: The sample carries other DNA sequences with the same CDR3. The chain links TRBV9 to TRBJ1-2, with 8 positions matching TRBD1. Germline values: CDR1 SGDLS, CDR2 YYNGEE. This CDR3 has 13 residues. J gave up 2 bases and V 3 bases, and 0 bases lay outside the gene matches. Here the CDR3 DNA reads TGTGCCAGCAGCGGGACAGGGAACTATGGCTACACCTTC. The encoded protein is CASSGTGNYGYTF. The full variable domain, rest sourced from reference TRBV9 and TRBJ1-2, is DSGVTQTPKHLITATGQRVTLRCSPRSGDLSVYWYQQSLDQGLQFLIQYYNGEERAKGNILERFSAQQFPDLHSELNLSSLELGDSALYFCASSGTGNYGYTFGSGTRLTVV.

J is TRBJ1-4 and V is TRBV2, with D uncertain. The CDR3 runs 16 residues. V lost 0 bases and J 3 bases, leaving 11 bases between the germline ends. Germline assignment: CDR1 SNHLY and CDR2 FYNNEI. CDR3 residues: CASSEARVGANEKLFF. DNA of the CDR3: TGTGCCAGCAGTGAAGCAAGGGTCGGGGCTAATGAAAAACTGTTTTTT.

V usage is TRBV19 and J usage is TRBJ1-4, with no clear D. From germline, CDR1 is LNHDA and CDR2 SQIVND (reference sequence). The CDR3 sequence is 14 residues long. V was clipped by 4 bases and J by 7 bases, with 13 bases between them. CDR3 nucleotide sequence: TGTGCCAGTAGTAAATCCTGGGGAGGTGAAAAACTGTTTTTT. It translates to CASSKSWGGEKLFF.

V gene TRBV28 combines with J gene TRBJ2-7; 10 nucleotides align to TRBD2. There are 16 residues in the CDR3. The junction had 11 bases not matched to a gene; V was cut back by 5 bases and J by 4 bases. Germline lookup yields CDR1 MDHEN and CDR2 SYDVKM. The CDR3 here is CASSPRGSGRGYEQYF. The DNA for the CDR3 is TGTGCCAGCAGTCCACGTGGGAGCGGGAGGGGATACGAGCAGTACTTC.

The V and J genes are TRBV18 and TRBJ1-1; weak D call: TRBD1 (6 bases). Between the trimmed V and J ends, which lost 3 bases and 3 bases, there was a span of 20 bases. CDR1 is KGHSH, CDR2 LQKENI, per germline. The CDR3 totals 17 residues. The CDR3 loop reads CASSPAVVGGSYTEAFF. DNA for the CDR3: TGTGCCAGCTCACCTGCCGTTGTTGGGGGCTCCTACACTGAAGCTTTCTTT.

The chain recombines TRBV5-1 with TRBJ2-3; D call uncertain. The length of the CDR3 is 16 residues. Germline V lookup: CDR1 SGHRS, CDR2 YFSETQ. V lost 1 base and J lost 0, with 12 bases in between. The DNA for the CDR3 is TGCGCCAGCAGCTTGACGGGTCTGAAGAGCACAGATACGCAGTATTTT. The encoded protein is CASSLTGLKSTDTQYF.

CDR3 region: CASSQREGWETQYF. Written as DNA, the CDR3 is TGTGCCAGCAGCCAAAGGGAGGGCTGGGAGACCCAGTACTTC. The chain carries TRBV14 and TRBJ2-5; 7 nucleotides agree with TRBD2. The CDR3 covers 14 residues. Per the germline V gene, CDR1 is SGHDN and CDR2 is FVKESK. V dropped 2 bases and J dropped 5; count of bases not matched to a gene: 5.

The chain has TRBV19 and TRBJ2-4; maybe TRBD1 (5 bases). Germline CDR1 LNHDA, CDR2 SQIVND (reference sequence). The V end lost 4 bases, the J end lost 1 base, and 20 bases lay between the germline ends. This CDR3 is built from 18 residues. For the CDR3, the DNA is TGTGCCAGTAGTAGTCCACCCTCATATGGGGCGGCCAAAAACATTCAGTACTTC. Its protein is CASSSPPSYGAAKNIQYF.

J is TRBJ2-3 and V is TRBV5-1, with a possible D match to TRBD2 (5 bases). CDR3 length equals 15 residues. The germline CDR1 and CDR2 sequences are SGHRS and YFSETQ. V dropped 4 bases and J dropped 2 bases, with 14 bases sitting between them. CDR3 amino acids: CASSPSGTYTDTQYF. The CDR3 nucleotides read TGCGCCAGCAGCCCGAGCGGCACCTACACAGATACGCAGTATTTT. The whole variable domain, filled in from reference TRBV5-1 and TRBJ2-3, reads KAGVTQTPRYLIKTRGQQVTLSCSPISGHRSVSWYQQTPGQGLQFLFEYFSETQRNKGNFPGRFSGRQFSNSRSEMNVSTLELGDSALYLCASSPSGTYTDTQYFGPGTRLTVL.

This clone was recorded only once. This sequence joins TRBV3-1 (or the pseudogene TRBV3-2) and TRBJ2-1; 7 bases line up with TRBD2. The length of the CDR3 is 13 residues. The V segment lost 3 bases and the J segment 5 bases; nucleotides outside the gene matches: 1. Germline lookup yields CDR1 LGHDT and CDR2 YNNKEL (reference sequence). The CDR3 DNA follows: TGTGCCAGCAGCCACGGGACTAACAATGAGCAGTTCTTC. Translating gives CASSHGTNNEQFF.